Sequencing of this T cell receptor beta chain was carried out in a study of T cells after yellow fever vaccination. Study information: Preparation of fractions with low cell numbers was performed using SMART-Seq v4 Ultra Low Input. Study findings and constraints: Primary-vaccination clones mostly resurfaced post-booster (nearly 97% CD4, more than 85% CD8). Contaminants from the bulk population, in the form of abundant clonotypes, could be found in FACS-sorted repertoires. A small proportion of clonotypes was detected in both the CD4 and CD8 compartments.

TCRdb used MiXCR to reprocess the 5' RACE reads, holding one entry per CDR3 protein. The sample carries fewer than 100,000 distinct CDR3 sequences, over 8% recorded once. The V gene lost 0 bases and the J gene lost 8 bases, with 13 bases spanning the gap. Germline assignment: CDR1 MNHEY and CDR2 SVGEGT. This CDR3 is built from 14 residues. This sequence was found in a man aged 18 to 35 who received the YFV17D yellow fever vaccine. The starting material was CD8+ T cells not binding an NS4B(214-222) dextramer, sorted from PBMCs, obtained around 14 days after the first yellow fever vaccination. The V and J genes are TRBV6-2 or TRBV6-3 and TRBJ1-2; no reliable D call. CDR3 in amino acids: CASSYSFWEAGYTF. The CDR3 DNA is TGTGCCAGCAGTTACTCCTTCTGGGAAGCAGGCTACACCTTC.